This T cell receptor (beta chain) was sequenced in a study of memory CD4+ T cells and cytomegalovirus serostatus (dated by TCRdb to between 2018 and 2021). Concerning the study at large: The cohort comprised 33 healthy Belgian adults, 9 CMV seropositive and some 24 CMV seronegative. To replicate a published TCR-based CMV serostatus classifier, the researchers sequenced the CD4+ memory TCRbeta repertoires of a Belgian cohort whose cytomegalovirus serostatus was known. The full study reports these points: The original-framework classifier achieved a median bootstrapped AUC of roughly 0.95 with a 95% CI of 0.76-1.00 on the Belgian cohort. Only CD4+CD45RO+ memory cells were sequenced, in contrast to the original study, in which naive and memory CD4+ and CD8+ populations were covered. For CMV serostatus prediction, a median bootstrapped AUC of about 0.94 was reached with the original framework, and a median bootstrapped AUC of around 0.9 was reached with a US-trained random forest. Among the 150 to 200 previously reported CMV-associated TCRbeta sequences, 65 to 85 showed up in the CD4+ memory repertoires, with each one found in between one and five individuals. The results were interpreted as suggesting that the CMV-associated TCR signature is largely present in the CD4+ memory repertoire.

About this clone: The specificity of this receptor is unknown. Base-call qualities are not available, and no considerably larger clone is one nucleotide away.

The Quick-DNA Microprep Kit was used to extract genomic DNA from the sorted cells. Amplification of TCRbeta DNA was done with the immunoSEQ hsTCRbeta kit, following the protocol from the manufacturer. An Illumina MiSeq instrument was used to sequence the TCRbeta libraries. In the source study's methods: Removing out-of-frame sequences left a few million distinct TCRbeta sequences, an average of approximately 61,000 per individual. Each individual was scored using the number of 164 previously reported CMV-associated TCRbeta sequences that the individual carried and the total number of productive distinct TCRbeta sequences. A beta-binomial model was reimplemented in Python, and random forests from scikit-learn, run with default parameters, were trained on data from the US cohort. Classifier performance on the Belgian cohort was reported as the median AUC with percentile confidence intervals calculated over 10,000 bootstrap iterations. Sourced from immuneACCESS, this table was stored by TCRdb with only in-frame sequences that have V and J called. A share of the clones is absent; for the studies checked, an unresolved V gene accounts for under half, and the remainder has no known explanation. V and J calls and clone size are those listed in that table; D and trimming were worked out from the DNA. This sample gives roughly 40,000 clones in total; around 79% of them show up just once. 0.7% to 0.8% of the sample is in the top ten clones.

V and J are truncated by 7 bases and 0 bases respectively, leaving an intervening sequence of 14 bases. CDR1 and CDR2 are read off the germline V gene as SGHAT and FQNNGV. Including the terminal cysteine and phenylalanine, the CDR3 comprises 15 residues. The DNA shown is the 45-base CDR3, in frame from base 1. A FACSAria II was used to sort memory CD4+ T cells, defined as single viable CD3+CD4+CD8-CD45RO+ cells. CMV serostatus was assessed using a Roche Elecsys assay, by which serum IgG against CMV pp150, pp28, p38 and p52 was detected. Once the samples were thawed, total CD4+ T cells were enriched through positive selection using CD4 magnetic microbeads. Samples originated from another study that specifically interrogated the CD4+ T cell memory repertoire. Peripheral blood mononuclear cells were isolated and cryopreserved following standard operating procedures; serum was stored at -80 °C. Staining used CD3-PerCP (BW264/56), CD4-APC (RPA-T4), CD45RO-PE (UCHT1) and CD8-Pacific Orange (3B5) antibodies, with Sytox blue excluding non-viable cells.

The source material was memory CD4+ T cells from blood. This sequence originates from an adult in good health and CMV-seronegative. This chain joins TRBV11-2 to TRBJ2-3, with no reliable assignment of the D segment. The nucleotide sequence is given as TGTGCCAGCACCCTAGAGTTCGAAAGCACAGATACGCAGTATTTT. This codes for CASTLEFESTDTQYF. Extended through the reference TRBV11-2 and TRBJ2-3 proteins, this CDR3 yields the full variable domain: EAGVAQSPRYKIIEKRQSVAFWCNPISGHATLYWYQQILGQGPKLLIQFQNNGVVDDSQLPKDRFSAERLKGVDSTLKIQPAKLEDSAVYLCASTLEFESTDTQYFGPGTRLTVL.